The 5 T cell receptor beta chains below were found in one sample sequenced in a study of OX40 agonist ivuxolimab in advanced cancers. Generated by immunoSEQ multiplex PCR, the TCRdb table keeps only in-frame clones and is missing some. This sample has tens of thousands of clones, with approximately 90% found just once. The specimen was CD4+ or CD8+ T cells sorted from blood, collected in a trial of the OX40 agonist ivuxolimab. These receptor sequences come from an adult with an advanced solid tumor such as melanoma, head and neck, liver or kidney cancer.

This rearrangement joins TRBV7-9 to TRBJ2-7, with D possibly called TRBD1 or TRBD2 (6 bases each). This CDR3 has 15 amino acids. Germline CDR1 and CDR2: SEHNR and FQNEAQ (reference sequence). Trimming stripped 8 bases from V and 0 bases from J, with 17 bases between. The CDR3 sequence is CASAPPGANSYEQYF. CDR3 DNA sequence: TGTGCCAGCGCCCCCCCGGGGGCCAACTCCTACGAGCAGTACTTC.

This chain uses TRBV27 with TRBJ2-3, with TRBD2 identical over 11 bases. Germline V gives CDR1 MNHEY, CDR2 SMNVEV (reference sequence). This CDR3 region has 16 residues. The ends lost 3 bases at V and 3 bases at J; junction bases unmatched: 5. The CDR3 loop reads CASSFTSGSETDTQYF. CDR3 coding DNA: TGTGCCAGCAGTTTTACTAGCGGGAGTGAAACAGATACGCAGTATTTT.

J is TRBJ2-1 and V is TRBV5-6, with D tentatively TRBD2 (6 bases). Germline lookup yields CDR1 SGHDT and CDR2 YYEEEE. The germline V and J ends were trimmed by 9 bases and 2 bases, with 9 bases remaining between them. The CDR3 length is 12 residues. CDR3 amino acids: CATGLTYNEQFF. As DNA, the CDR3 is TGTGCCACCGGACTAACCTACAATGAGCAGTTCTTC.

The V gene is TRBV7-6, the J gene TRBJ2-5, with 7 bases that match TRBD1. With V trimmed by 5 bases and J by 3 bases, 6 bases remained unmatched. The CDR3 consists of 14 residues. In germline, CDR1 is SGHVS, CDR2 FNYEAQ. The CDR3 nucleotides read TGTGCCAGCAGCCCCCCCGGACAGGAAGAGACCCAGTACTTC. It translates to CASSPPGQEETQYF.

As regards this clone: This specimen includes other DNA sequences encoding the same CDR3. V usage is TRBV25-1 and J usage is TRBJ2-4, with D perhaps TRBD1 or TRBD2 (5 bases each). Germline CDR1 reads MGHDK; CDR2 reads SYGVNS. V was cut by 4 bases and J by 1 base, with 17 bases left in between. The length of the CDR3 is 17 residues. This chain's CDR3 is CASSAPGAIRAKNIQYF. The CDR3, as DNA: TGTGCCAGCAGTGCCCCCGGGGCAATTAGGGCCAAAAACATTCAGTACTTC.